This is a list of T cell receptor beta chains from one sample in a study of cytomegalovirus exposure and HLA in healthy donors. The repertoire was sequenced with immunoSEQ multiplex PCR; TCRdb's copy has only in-frame clones and lacks some. Among around 180,000 clones listed, 80% to 85% were seen once. The sequencing input was PBMCs. These receptor sequences come from a woman aged 40 to 50 in good health and CMV-seronegative. CDR3s include the opening cysteine and the closing phenylalanine or tryptophan. The D gene is left open where the match is weak. Clone size appears in some rows only: once, few, many, or a class for an expanded clone.

clone_size	v_call	j_call	d_call	cdr3_aa	cdr3_nt
.	TRBV7-6	TRBJ1-6	TRBD1	CASGEQGIVNSPLHF	TGTGCCAGCGGGGAACAGGGGATTGTAAATTCACCCCTCCACTTT
.	TRBV10-3	TRBJ2-2	TRBD2	CAITNGLARNTGELFF	TGTGCCATCACCAACGGACTAGCACGGAACACCGGGGAGCTGTTTTTT
.	TRBV4-2	TRBJ2-3	TRBD2	CASSQDRGRGGTDTQYF	TGTGCCAGCAGCCAAGATCGGGGGCGGGGGGGCACAGATACGCAGTATTTT
.	TRBV7-2	TRBJ2-1	TRBD2	CASSSNLVAGGKQFF	TGTGCCAGCAGCTCCAACCTGGTTGCGGGAGGCAAGCAGTTCTTC
few	TRBV27	TRBJ2-1	TRBD2	CASSTPRIAGPWTYNEQFF	TGTGCCAGCAGCACCCCCAGGATAGCGGGTCCTTGGACCTACAATGAGCAGTTCTTC
.	TRBV5-8	TRBJ2-1	.	CASSQTRVGQFF	TGTGCCAGCAGCCAGACCAGGGTTGGGCAGTTCTTC
once	TRBV20-1	TRBJ2-7	.	CSASGSDEQYF	TGCAGTGCTAGCGGGAGTGACGAGCAGTACTTC
.	TRBV5-1	TRBJ1-1	.	CASSAGTNTEAFF	TGCGCCAGCAGCGCAGGAACGAACACTGAAGCTTTCTTT
.	TRBV12-5	TRBJ1-2	TRBD1	CASGAYLWGYRDRGGGGYTF	TGTGCTAGTGGTGCTTACCTATGGGGATACCGGGACAGGGGTGGAGGAGGCTACACCTTC
.	TRBV29-1	TRBJ1-1	.	CSASTNTEAFF	TGCAGCGCTAGCACGAACACTGAAGCTTTCTTT
.	TRBV5-1	TRBJ1-1	TRBD1	CASRAGGEGTEAFF	TGCGCCAGCAGAGCAGGGGGAGAGGGCACTGAAGCTTTCTTT
.	TRBV30	TRBJ1-2	.	CAWGGGGYGYTF	TGTGCCTGGGGGGGAGGCGGCTATGGCTACACCTTC
.	TRBV30	TRBJ1-2	.	CAWSVLYGYTF	TGTGCCTGGAGTGTACTGTATGGCTACACCTTC
once	TRBV6-1	TRBJ2-7	TRBD1	CASSALQGRSFAASYEQYF	TGTGCCAGCAGTGCGCTACAGGGGCGATCGTTCGCCGCTTCCTACGAGCAGTACTTC
once	TRBV7-6	TRBJ2-7	TRBD2	CASSLGTPSGRAYEQYF	TGTGCCAGCAGCTTAGGGACTCCTAGCGGGAGGGCCTACGAGCAGTACTTC
few	TRBV7-2	TRBJ1-1	.	CASSRRRNTEAFF	TGTGCCAGCAGCAGACGGAGGAACACTGAAGCTTTCTTT
.	TRBV18	TRBJ1-1	TRBD1	CASSPQSSTGVNTEAFF	TGTGCCAGCTCACCACAATCCTCGACAGGGGTGAACACTGAAGCTTTCTTT
.	TRBV19	TRBJ1-2	.	CASSTQGLVYGYTF	TGTGCCAGTAGTACCCAGGGGCTCGTCTATGGCTACACCTTC
.	TRBV11-3	TRBJ2-1	TRBD2	CASSRLAGGGNEQFF	TGTGCCAGCAGCCGACTAGCGGGAGGGGGCAATGAGCAGTTCTTC
.	TRBV5-1	TRBJ2-1	TRBD2	CASSLAALARGEQFF	TGCGCCAGCAGCTTGGCCGCACTAGCGCGTGGTGAGCAGTTCTTC
few	TRBV7-2	TRBJ2-1	TRBD2	CASSPGTRSMYEQFF	TGTGCCAGCAGCCCCGGGACTAGGAGCATGTATGAGCAGTTCTTC
.	TRBV7-2	TRBJ2-3	.	CASSLALRAGGTDTQYF	TGTGCCAGCAGCTTAGCGCTACGGGCGGGTGGCACAGATACGCAGTATTTT
once	TRBV19	TRBJ1-2	.	CASSIDQGSSNYGYTF	TGTGCCAGTAGTATAGATCAAGGCAGTAGCAACTATGGCTACACCTTC
.	TRBV5-6	TRBJ1-6	.	CASSLVQGLDSPLHF	TGTGCCAGCAGCTTGGTTCAGGGCCTAGATTCACCCCTCCACTTT
.	TRBV7-2	TRBJ2-3	.	CASSLSRVKSTDTQYF	TGTGCCAGCAGCTTAAGCCGGGTGAAAAGCACAGATACGCAGTATTTT
.	TRBV30	TRBJ2-1	.	CAWTFSIEQFF	TGTGCCTGGACTTTTTCTATTGAGCAGTTCTTC
.	TRBV2	TRBJ2-2	.	CASSGPGGGYTGELFF	TGTGCCAGCAGTGGACCCGGTGGGGGGTACACCGGGGAGCTGTTTTTT
.	TRBV6-5	TRBJ1-2	TRBD1	CATQTGALGYGYTF	TGTGCCACCCAAACAGGGGCCTTGGGCTATGGCTACACCTTC
.	TRBV11-3	TRBJ2-5	.	CASSSSRVSRETQYF	TGTGCCAGCAGCTCCTCCAGGGTCAGCAGAGAGACCCAGTACTTC
once	TRBV14	TRBJ2-5	TRBD2	CASSQGSAGAQYF	TGTGCCAGCAGCCAAGGGTCCGCGGGGGCCCAGTACTTC
.	TRBV14	TRBJ1-1	.	CASSQASERSRGRMNTEAFF	TGTGCCAGCAGCCAAGCCTCCGAACGCAGTAGGGGTCGCATGAACACTGAAGCTTTCTTT
.	TRBV27	TRBJ2-3	.	CASMGGARDYPSTDTQYF	TGTGCCAGCATGGGGGGGGCCCGGGACTACCCTAGCACAGATACGCAGTATTTT
.	TRBV29-1	TRBJ1-1	.	CSVERSPGMNTEAFF	TGCAGCGTTGAGAGGTCGCCGGGGATGAACACTGAAGCTTTCTTT
.	TRBV30	TRBJ2-3	TRBD2	CAWRLAGHTDTQYF	TGTGCCTGGAGACTAGCGGGACATACAGATACGCAGTATTTT
once	TRBV7-2	TRBJ2-3	TRBD2	CASRTSGSTDTQYF	TGTGCCAGCAGGACTAGCGGCAGCACAGATACGCAGTATTTT
.	TRBV5-1	TRBJ2-5	TRBD2	CASNPGGPRETQYF	TGCGCCAGCAATCCGGGAGGGCCGCGGGAGACCCAGTACTTC
.	TRBV19	TRBJ1-5	.	CASSILPGGGGEQPQHF	TGTGCCAGTAGTATCCTCCCTGGGGGGGGCGGGGAGCAGCCCCAGCATTTT
.	TRBV10-3	TRBJ2-7	TRBD1	CAISGVGTGAYEQYF	TGTGCCATCAGTGGAGTTGGGACAGGGGCCTACGAGCAGTACTTC
.	TRBV6-1	TRBJ2-7	.	CASSEENQAYEQYF	TGTGCCAGCAGTGAAGAGAACCAGGCCTACGAGCAGTACTTC
.	TRBV5-6	TRBJ2-5	TRBD2	CASRRVAGAPETQYF	TGTGCCAGCAGGAGAGTAGCGGGAGCGCCAGAGACCCAGTACTTC
.	TRBV19	TRBJ1-4	TRBD1	CASSVQTGTNEKLFF	TGTGCCAGTAGTGTGCAGACAGGGACTAATGAAAAACTGTTTTTT
.	TRBV15	TRBJ2-1	TRBD2	CATSREESSGKEFF	TGTGCCACCAGCAGAGAAGAGTCTAGCGGGAAGGAGTTCTTC
.	TRBV18	TRBJ2-2	TRBD1	CASSQGQGRTLLTGGELFF	TGTGCCAGCTCACAGGGACAGGGGAGGACACTACTGACCGGTGGGGAGCTGTTTTTT
.	TRBV5-1	TRBJ2-7	.	CASSLPDSDGQYF	TGCGCCAGCAGCTTACCGGACAGTGACGGGCAGTACTTC
.	TRBV4-3	TRBJ2-3	TRBD2	CASSPGGGQADTQYF	TGCGCCAGCAGCCCCGGCGGGGGGCAAGCAGATACGCAGTATTTT
.	TRBV10-3	TRBJ2-2	TRBD2	CAISESGTSGSGELFF	TGTGCCATCAGTGAGTCCGGGACTAGCGGGAGTGGGGAGCTGTTTTTT
.	TRBV5-1	TRBJ2-1	.	CASSLGAGGYNEQFF	TGCGCCAGCAGCTTGGGAGCGGGTGGGTACAATGAGCAGTTCTTC
.	TRBV6-1	TRBJ1-1	.	CASSADRGDTEAFF	TGTGCCAGCAGCGCCGATCGGGGGGACACTGAAGCTTTCTTT
.	TRBV6-5	TRBJ2-5	TRBD2	CASSSPGLGGETQYF	TGTGCCAGCAGTTCCCCGGGACTAGGAGGAGAGACCCAGTACTTC
.	TRBV7-2	TRBJ2-2	TRBD2	CASSQGLAGGPVGGGELFF	TGTGCCAGCAGCCAAGGACTAGCGGGAGGCCCGGTGGGTGGTGGGGAGCTGTTTTTT
.	TRBV5-4	TRBJ1-1	.	CASSIGTSTEAFF	TGTGCCAGCAGCATAGGGACATCCACTGAAGCTTTCTTT
.	TRBV29-1	TRBJ2-1	TRBD1	CSVEFRDRWHEQFF	TGCAGCGTTGAGTTCCGGGACAGGTGGCATGAGCAGTTCTTC
once	TRBV30	TRBJ1-2	.	CAWSPGLYGYTF	TGTGCCTGGAGTCCCGGACTCTATGGCTACACCTTC
.	TRBV19	TRBJ2-3	.	CASTIGASGDTQYF	TGTGCCAGTACCATTGGGGCCTCCGGGGATACGCAGTATTTT